The 31 T cell receptor beta chains listed next were all sequenced from one sample in a study of T cells expressing NK-cell markers. TCRdb reprocessed the 5' RACE reads, with one entry per CDR3 protein and no DNA. The sample includes about 120,000 distinct CDR3 sequences. Sequences were obtained from blood T cells: a sorted CD56 or NKG2C T cell subset, CD4+ or CD8+ T cells, or bulk PBMC T cells (not recorded which). All receptors derive from a woman aged 18-70 years in good health.

J is TRBJ2-3 and V is TRBV9; TCRdb designates TRBD1, a call that cannot be tested without DNA. The CDR3 is 12 residues long. In germline, CDR1 is SGDLS, CDR2 YYNGEE. The CDR3 is CASSVAGGAQYF.

The rearrangement joins TRBV7-7 to TRBJ2-2; TCRdb designates TRBD1, a call that cannot be tested without DNA. CDR3 length: 18 amino acids. Germline-derived CDR1 and CDR2 are SSHAT and FNYEAQ (reference sequence). The CDR3 protein is CASSLPVAGQGNTGELFF.

The gene calls are TRBV7-2 and TRBJ2-7; TCRdb proposes TRBD1, but this gene call is untestable without DNA. The V gene's germline CDR1 is SGHTA and CDR2 FQGNSA. This CDR3 spans 14 amino acids. The chain's CDR3 is CASSLRRQGAEQYF.

V gene TRBV6-2 or TRBV6-3 combines with J gene TRBJ2-5. The germline V gene has CDR1 MNHEY and CDR2 SVGEGT. The CDR3 length is 12 residues. The chain's CDR3 is CASSYPVETQYF.

This CDR3 reads CASSLDTRGPNSPLHF. The genes are TRBV5-6 and TRBJ1-6. The CDR3 runs 16 residues. Germline V gene lookup returns CDR1 SGHDT and CDR2 YYEEEE.

The chain carries TRBV7-7 and TRBJ2-7; TCRdb's assignment of TRBD1 cannot be checked, as there is no DNA. CDR3 length equals 15 residues. Germline loops: CDR1 SSHAT, CDR2 FNYEAQ (reference sequence). CDR3 sequence reads: CASSWGTGPSYEQYF. The whole variable domain, filled in from reference TRBV7-7 and TRBJ2-7, reads GAGVSQSPRYKVTKRGQDVTLRCDPISSHATLYWYQQALGQGPEFLTYFNYEAQPDKSGLPSDRFSAERPEGSISTLTIQRTEQRDSAMYRCASSWGTGPSYEQYFGPGTRLTVT.

The chain has TRBV6-5 and TRBJ1-3; TCRdb's D call of TRBD1 is untestable without DNA. Per germline, CDR1 MNHEY and CDR2 SVGAGI. This CDR3 region has 18 residues. CDR3 in amino acids: CASSYSISGTYSGNTIYF.

This chain uses TRBV12-2 with TRBJ2-2; TCRdb's assignment of TRBD1 cannot be checked, as there is no DNA. TRBV12-2 is recorded as a pseudogene. CDR3 size: 17 residues. CDR3 region: CASRLGTGRLSTGELFF.

This chain joins TRBV20-1 and TRBJ2-2. The CDR3 contains 12 residues. Germline lookup yields CDR1 DFQATT and CDR2 SNEGSKA (reference sequence). This CDR3 is CSARENTGELFF.

This chain connects TRBV7-3 to TRBJ2-1. The CDR3 runs to 11 residues. Looked up from germline, CDR1 is SGHTA and CDR2 is FQGTGA. CDR3 amino acids: CASSLNDEQFF.

This chain links TRBV27 with TRBJ2-7; there is no DNA to check the TCRdb D call of TRBD1. Germline V gene lookup returns CDR1 MNHEY and CDR2 SMNVEV (reference sequence). The CDR3 spans 15 residues. The CDR3 reads CASSPGTGGSYEQYF.

The rearrangement uses TRBV5-6 and TRBJ2-7; absent DNA, TCRdb's TRBD1 call cannot be checked. From germline, CDR1 is SGHDT and CDR2 YYEEEE. This CDR3 spans 13 amino acids. The CDR3 reads CASSWGQVYEQYF.

The rearrangement uses TRBV27 and TRBJ2-7. The CDR3 has 12 amino acids. CDR1 and CDR2 (germline): MNHEY, SMNVEV (reference sequence). CDR3 protein: CASSLSAAEQYF.

J is TRBJ2-3 and V is TRBV7-6; the TCRdb D gene call, TRBD1, has no DNA to confirm it. Per the germline V gene, CDR1 is SGHVS and CDR2 is FNYEAQ. This CDR3 has 16 amino acids. The CDR3 is CASSRSAAWGPDTQYF.

V usage is TRBV5-6 and J usage is TRBJ1-6; TCRdb gives TRBD1 as the D gene, but with no DNA this cannot be confirmed. The CDR3 consists of 15 residues. CDR1 and CDR2 from the germline V gene are SGHDT and YYEEEE. This CDR3 reads CASRGSGGYNSPLHF.

The rearrangement links TRBV20-1 to TRBJ2-7. The CDR3 has 13 residues. The germline V gene has CDR1 DFQATT and CDR2 SNEGSKA (reference sequence). The CDR3 region is CSARRLGIFEQYF.

The chain uses TRBV29-1 and TRBJ1-1; no DNA is available, so the TRBD1 call from TCRdb remains unchecked. The CDR3 consists of 12 residues. Germline-derived CDR1 and CDR2 are SQVTM and ANQGSEA. CDR3 sequence reads: CSVVGGWTEAFF.

V and J are TRBV11-1 and TRBJ2-7. CDR3 size: 14 residues. From germline, CDR1 is SGHAT and CDR2 FQDESV (reference sequence). The CDR3 sequence is CASSLSDGPYEQYF.

The rearrangement uses TRBV29-1 and TRBJ2-3; TCRdb's D call of TRBD1 is untestable without DNA. From germline, CDR1 is SQVTM and CDR2 ANQGSEA. The CDR3 spans 17 residues. CDR3 residues: CSVEDPGGDSSTDTQYF.

The V and J genes are TRBV9 and TRBJ2-3; TCRdb's D call of TRBD2 is untestable without DNA. The CDR3 length is 15 residues. CDR1 is SGDLS, CDR2 YYNGEE, per germline. CDR3 protein: CASSAIGGMGDTQYF.

The chain couples TRBV10-2 to TRBJ1-5; without DNA, the TCRdb call of TRBD1 cannot be checked. CDR3 size: 15 residues. The germline CDR1 and CDR2 sequences are WSHSY and SAAADI. Here the CDR3 reads CASGSALSDNQPQHF.

The rearrangement uses TRBV6-1 and TRBJ2-3; the TRBD2 assignment by TCRdb is unverifiable without DNA. The V gene's germline CDR1 is MNHNS and CDR2 SASEGT. This CDR3 is built from 15 residues. This CDR3 is CASTLGGGETDTQYF.

This chain links TRBV7-9 with TRBJ1-2; TCRdb's D gene call, TRBD1, goes unchecked for lack of DNA. Germline V lookup: CDR1 SEHNR, CDR2 FQNEAQ (reference sequence). CDR3 length: 14 residues. CDR3: CASSLKFPVDGYTF.

This rearrangement joins TRBV6-1 to TRBJ2-5; the TRBD2 assignment by TCRdb is unverifiable without DNA. The germline V gene encodes CDR1 MNHNS and CDR2 SASEGT. CDR3 length: 15 residues. The CDR3 spells CASSTASGSGETQYF.

The chain joins TRBV30 to TRBJ2-1; TCRdb reports TRBD2, a call that lacks DNA to check it against. This CDR3 comprises 15 residues. The germline V gene has CDR1 GTSNPN and CDR2 SVGIG (reference sequence). CDR3 in amino acids: CAWSVPDGLVGEQFF.

The chain has TRBV29-1 and TRBJ2-2; TCRdb's D call, TRBD1, is unchecked because there is no DNA. Germline V gene sequence: CDR1 SQVTM, CDR2 ANQGSEA. The CDR3 covers 14 residues. The CDR3 sequence: CSVGQLANTGELFF.

The chain employs TRBV6-1 and TRBJ1-5; TCRdb selects TRBD1, and the lack of DNA leaves this call unchecked. Germline CDR1 MNHNS, CDR2 SASEGT. The CDR3 has 16 amino acids. This CDR3 is CASSPETGGVNQPQHF.

The chain has TRBV29-1 and TRBJ1-1. The CDR3 length is 13 residues. Germline V gene lookup returns CDR1 SQVTM and CDR2 ANQGSEA. The CDR3: CSVEGGSSTEAFF.

The chain couples TRBV19 to TRBJ2-1; the TCRdb call, TRBD1, lacks DNA for checking. Germline lookup yields CDR1 LNHDA and CDR2 SQIVND (reference sequence). CDR3 length: 16 amino acids. The CDR3 region is CASSIDLGQGWNEQFF.

The rearrangement links TRBV19 to TRBJ2-1; TCRdb returns TRBD1, unconfirmable since there is no DNA. The CDR3 length is 15 residues. The V gene's germline CDR1 is LNHDA and CDR2 SQIVND (reference sequence). The CDR3 sequence: CASSIGGQGRNEQFF.

The chain combines TRBV6-8 with TRBJ2-2; without DNA, the TCRdb call of TRBD2 cannot be checked. This CDR3 is 15 amino acids long. In germline, CDR1 is MNHGY, CDR2 SAAAGT. The CDR3 here is CAPWRAAVNTGELFF.